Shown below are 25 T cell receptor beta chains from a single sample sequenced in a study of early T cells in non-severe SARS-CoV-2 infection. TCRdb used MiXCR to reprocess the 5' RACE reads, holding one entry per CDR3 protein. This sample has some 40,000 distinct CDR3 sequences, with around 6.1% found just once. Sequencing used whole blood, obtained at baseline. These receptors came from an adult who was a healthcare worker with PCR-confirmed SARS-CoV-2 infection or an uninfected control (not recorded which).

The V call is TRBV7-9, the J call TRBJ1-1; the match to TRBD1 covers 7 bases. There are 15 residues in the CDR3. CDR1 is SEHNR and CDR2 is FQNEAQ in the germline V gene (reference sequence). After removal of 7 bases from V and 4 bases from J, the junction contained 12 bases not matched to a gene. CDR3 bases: TGTGCCAGCACCAGTGGTGACAGGGAGGGCACTGAAGCTTTCTTT. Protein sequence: CASTSGDREGTEAFF.

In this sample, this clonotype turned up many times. The CDR3 loop is CASTTTPSGTDTQYF. The CDR3 nucleotides read TGTGCCAGCACCACAACTCCTAGCGGCACAGATACGCAGTATTTT. The V call is TRBV12-3 or TRBV12-4, the J call TRBJ2-3; tentatively, D is TRBD2 (6 bases). Trimming removed 7 bases from V and 1 base from J, with 15 bases in between. The length of the CDR3 is 15 residues.

The CDR3 loop reads CASRTKAGTSGANEQFF. As DNA, the CDR3 is TGTGCCAGCAGGACAAAAGCCGGGACTAGCGGGGCCAATGAGCAGTTCTTC. The J gene is TRBJ2-1, the V gene TRBV7-9, with 13 bases identical to TRBD2. Unmatched junction bases numbered 11, after V lost 6 bases and J lost 6 bases. CDR3 length: 17 residues. CDR1 is SEHNR and CDR2 is FQNEAQ in the germline V gene (reference sequence).

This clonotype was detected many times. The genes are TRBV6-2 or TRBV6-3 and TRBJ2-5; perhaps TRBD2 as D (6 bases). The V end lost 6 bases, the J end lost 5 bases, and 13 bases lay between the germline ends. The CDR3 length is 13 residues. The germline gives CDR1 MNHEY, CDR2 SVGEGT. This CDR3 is CASRLAATETQYF. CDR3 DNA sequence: TGTGCCAGCAGACTAGCAGCCACGGAGACCCAGTACTTC.

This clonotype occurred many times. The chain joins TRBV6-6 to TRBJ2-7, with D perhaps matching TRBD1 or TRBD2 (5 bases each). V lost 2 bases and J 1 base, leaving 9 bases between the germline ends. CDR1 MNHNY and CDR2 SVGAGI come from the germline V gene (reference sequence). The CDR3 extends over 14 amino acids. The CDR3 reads CASSYGGTSYEQYF. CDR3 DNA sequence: TGTGCCAGCAGTTACGGGGGTACGTCCTACGAGCAGTACTTC.

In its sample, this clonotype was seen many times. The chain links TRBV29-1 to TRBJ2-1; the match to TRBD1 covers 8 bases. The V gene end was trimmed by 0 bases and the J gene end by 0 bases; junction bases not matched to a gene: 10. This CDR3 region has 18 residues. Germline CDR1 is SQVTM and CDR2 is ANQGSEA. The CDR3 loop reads CSVEDGQGTWSSYNEQFF. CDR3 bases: TGCAGCGTTGAAGATGGACAGGGAACATGGAGCTCCTACAATGAGCAGTTCTTC.

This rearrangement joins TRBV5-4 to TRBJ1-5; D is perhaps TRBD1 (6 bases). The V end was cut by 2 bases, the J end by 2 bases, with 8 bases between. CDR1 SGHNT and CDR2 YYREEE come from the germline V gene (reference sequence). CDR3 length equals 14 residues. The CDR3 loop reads CASSLPGGNQPQHF. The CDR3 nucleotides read TGTGCCAGCAGCTTACCAGGGGGCAATCAGCCCCAGCATTTT.

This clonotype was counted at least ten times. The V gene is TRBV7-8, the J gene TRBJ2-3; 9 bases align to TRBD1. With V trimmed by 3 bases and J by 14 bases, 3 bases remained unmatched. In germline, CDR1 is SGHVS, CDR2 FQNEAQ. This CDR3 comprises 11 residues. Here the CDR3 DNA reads TGTGCCAGCAGCTTCGGGACAGGGTGGTATTTT. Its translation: CASSFGTGWYF. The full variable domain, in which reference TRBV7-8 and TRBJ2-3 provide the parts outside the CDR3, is GAGVSQSPRYKVAKRGQDVALRCDPISGHVSLFWYQQALGQGPEFLTYFQNEAQLDKSGLPSDRFFAERPEGSVSTLKIQRTQQEDSAVYLCASSFGTGWYFGPGTRLTVL.

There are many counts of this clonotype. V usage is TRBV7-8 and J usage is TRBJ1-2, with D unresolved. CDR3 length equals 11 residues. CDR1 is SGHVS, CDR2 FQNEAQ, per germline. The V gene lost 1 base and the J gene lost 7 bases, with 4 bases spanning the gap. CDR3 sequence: CASSLEGGYTF. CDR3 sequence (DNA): TGTGCCAGCAGCTTAGAGGGTGGCTACACCTTC.

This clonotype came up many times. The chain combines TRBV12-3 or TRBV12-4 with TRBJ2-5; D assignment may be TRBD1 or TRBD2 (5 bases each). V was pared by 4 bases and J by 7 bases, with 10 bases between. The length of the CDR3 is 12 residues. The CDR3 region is CASSSGDRTQYF. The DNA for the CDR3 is TGTGCCAGCAGTTCCGGGGACCGGACCCAGTACTTC.

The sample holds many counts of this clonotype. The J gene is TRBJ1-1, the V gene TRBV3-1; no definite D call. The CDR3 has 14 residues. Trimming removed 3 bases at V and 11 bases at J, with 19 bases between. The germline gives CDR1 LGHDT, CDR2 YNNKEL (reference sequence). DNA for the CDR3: TGTGCCAGCAGCCATGCTCAAGGAAGGTTGGGGGCTTTCTTT. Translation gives CASSHAQGRLGAFF.

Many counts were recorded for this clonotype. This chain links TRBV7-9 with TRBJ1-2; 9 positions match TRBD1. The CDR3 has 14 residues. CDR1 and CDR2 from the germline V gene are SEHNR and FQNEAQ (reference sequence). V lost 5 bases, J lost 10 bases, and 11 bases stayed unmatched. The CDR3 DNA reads TGTGCCAGCAGCACACGGACAGGGGATATGGTCTACACCTTC. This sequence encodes CASSTRTGDMVYTF. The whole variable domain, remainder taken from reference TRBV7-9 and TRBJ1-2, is DTGVSQNPRHKITKRGQNVTFRCDPISEHNRLYWYRQTLGQGPEFLTYFQNEAQLEKSRLLSDRFSAERPKGSFSTLEIQRTEQGDSAMYLCASSTRTGDMVYTFGSGTRLTVV.

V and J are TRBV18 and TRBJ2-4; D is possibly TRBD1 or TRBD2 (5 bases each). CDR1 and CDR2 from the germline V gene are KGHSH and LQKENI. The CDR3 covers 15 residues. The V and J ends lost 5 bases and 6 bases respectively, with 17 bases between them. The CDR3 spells CASSSRDGGRNIQYF. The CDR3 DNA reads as TGTGCCAGCTCATCCCGGGACGGAGGAAGAAACATTCAGTACTTC.

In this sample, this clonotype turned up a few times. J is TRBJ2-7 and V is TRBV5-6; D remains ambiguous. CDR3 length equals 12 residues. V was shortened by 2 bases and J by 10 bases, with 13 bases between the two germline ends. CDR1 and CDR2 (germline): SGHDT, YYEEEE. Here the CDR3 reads CASSLGRNVQYF. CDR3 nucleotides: TGTGCCAGCAGCTTAGGCAGGAACGTTCAGTACTTC.

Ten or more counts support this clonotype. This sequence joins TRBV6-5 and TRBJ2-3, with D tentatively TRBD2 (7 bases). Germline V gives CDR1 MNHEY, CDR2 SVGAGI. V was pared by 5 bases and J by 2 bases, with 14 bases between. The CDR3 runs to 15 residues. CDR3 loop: CASSLLGGATDTQYF. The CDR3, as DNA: TGTGCCAGCAGTCTGTTGGGGGGGGCCACAGATACGCAGTATTTT.

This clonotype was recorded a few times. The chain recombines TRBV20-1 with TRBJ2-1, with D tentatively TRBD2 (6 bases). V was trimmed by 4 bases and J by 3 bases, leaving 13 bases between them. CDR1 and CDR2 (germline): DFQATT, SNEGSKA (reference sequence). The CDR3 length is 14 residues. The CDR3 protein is CSAKRSGDYNEQFF. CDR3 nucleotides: TGCAGTGCTAAGCGTAGCGGTGACTACAATGAGCAGTTCTTC.

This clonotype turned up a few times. The CDR3 region has the DNA TGTGCCAGCAGCCGTAGCGGGATGACCTACAATGAGCAGTTCTTC. It specifies CASSRSGMTYNEQFF. V gene TRBV7-9 combines with J gene TRBJ2-1, with 8 bases matching TRBD2. The trim removed 5 bases at V and 2 bases at J, leaving 5 bases unmatched. The CDR3 loop spans 15 amino acids. Germline V gives CDR1 SEHNR, CDR2 FQNEAQ (reference sequence). The full variable domain, its missing parts supplied by reference TRBV7-9 and TRBJ2-1, is DTGVSQNPRHKITKRGQNVTFRCDPISEHNRLYWYRQTLGQGPEFLTYFQNEAQLEKSRLLSDRFSAERPKGSFSTLEIQRTEQGDSAMYLCASSRSGMTYNEQFFGPGTRLTVL.

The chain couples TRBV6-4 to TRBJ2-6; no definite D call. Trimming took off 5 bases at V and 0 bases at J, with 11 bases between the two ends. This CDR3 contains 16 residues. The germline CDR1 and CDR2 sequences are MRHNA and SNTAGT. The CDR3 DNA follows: TGTGCCAGCAGTAGTGGCAGTCCCTCTGGGGCCAACGTCCTGACTTTC. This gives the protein CASSSGSPSGANVLTF.

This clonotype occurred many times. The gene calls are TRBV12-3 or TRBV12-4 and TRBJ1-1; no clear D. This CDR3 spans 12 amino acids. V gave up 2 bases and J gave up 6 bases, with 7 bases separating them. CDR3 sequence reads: CASSLRGAEAFF. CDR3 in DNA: TGTGCCAGCAGTTTACGAGGTGCTGAAGCTTTCTTT.

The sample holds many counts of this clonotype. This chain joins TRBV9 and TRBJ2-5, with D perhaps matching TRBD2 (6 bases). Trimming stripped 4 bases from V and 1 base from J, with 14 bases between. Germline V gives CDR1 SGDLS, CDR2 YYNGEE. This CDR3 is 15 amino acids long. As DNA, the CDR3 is TGTGCCAGCAGCACACAACTAGCCTTCCAAGAGACCCAGTACTTC. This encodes CASSTQLAFQETQYF.

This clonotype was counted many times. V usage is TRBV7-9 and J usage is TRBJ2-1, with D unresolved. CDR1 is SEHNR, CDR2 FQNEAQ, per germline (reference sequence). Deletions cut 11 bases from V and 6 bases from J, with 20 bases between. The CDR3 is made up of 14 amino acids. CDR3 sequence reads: CAPATKSETNEQFF. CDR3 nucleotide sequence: TGTGCCCCTGCGACGAAGTCGGAAACCAATGAGCAGTTCTTC.

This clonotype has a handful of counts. The CDR3 region is CSVGPRLVGETQYF. CDR3 in DNA: TGCAGCGTTGGCCCGCGACTAGTCGGAGAGACCCAGTACTTC. The chain has TRBV29-1 and TRBJ2-5; D may be TRBD2 (6 bases). Germline CDR1 SQVTM, CDR2 ANQGSEA. Trimming pared 4 bases from V and 4 bases from J, leaving 16 bases between. CDR3 length: 14 amino acids.

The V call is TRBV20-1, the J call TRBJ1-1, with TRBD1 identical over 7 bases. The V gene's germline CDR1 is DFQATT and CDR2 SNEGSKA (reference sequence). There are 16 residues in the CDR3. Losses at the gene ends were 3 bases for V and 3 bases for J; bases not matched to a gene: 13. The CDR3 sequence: CSASMGTAVSHTEAFF. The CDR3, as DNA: TGCAGTGCTAGTATGGGGACAGCAGTAAGCCACACTGAAGCTTTCTTT.

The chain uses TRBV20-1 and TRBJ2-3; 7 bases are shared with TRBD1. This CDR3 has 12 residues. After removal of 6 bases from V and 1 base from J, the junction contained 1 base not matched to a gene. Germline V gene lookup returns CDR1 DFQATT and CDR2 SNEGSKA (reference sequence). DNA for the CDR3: TGCAGTGCCGGACAGGGCACAGATACGCAGTATTTT. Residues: CSAGQGTDTQYF.

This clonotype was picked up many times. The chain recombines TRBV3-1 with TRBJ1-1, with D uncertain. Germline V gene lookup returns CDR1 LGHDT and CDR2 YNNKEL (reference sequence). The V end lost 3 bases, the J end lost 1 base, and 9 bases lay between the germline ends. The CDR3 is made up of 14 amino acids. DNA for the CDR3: TGTGCCAGCAGCCATTCTTCCAAGAACACTGAAGCTTTCTTT. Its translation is CASSHSSKNTEAFF.